One and the same sample provided the 5 T cell receptor beta chains below, sequenced in a study of cytomegalovirus exposure and HLA in healthy donors. The PCR had 60 Vbeta and 13 Jbeta primers. Only in-frame clones appear in the TCRdb table, and some are missing; sequencing was by immunoSEQ multiplex PCR. This sample has about 130,000 clones; approximately 61% occur once, and the top ten carry over 1.5%. Sample: PBMCs. These receptors were collected from a human donor in good health.

This clone appeared a single time. Mismatch with germline at one junction end may stem from a read error. Other DNA sequences in this sample translate to the same CDR3. This chain uses TRBV10-1 with TRBJ2-1; maybe TRBD2 (5 bases). This CDR3 comprises 15 residues. The V gene's germline CDR1 is WNHNN and CDR2 SYGVQD (reference sequence). The CDR3 loop is CASSELSETNNEQFF. CDR3 bases: TGCGCCAGCAGTGAGCTTAGCGAAACCAACAACGAGCAGTTCTTC.

V is TRBV19 and J is TRBJ2-7; D is undetermined. The CDR3 has 14 amino acids. The ends were cut back, 3 bases at V and 6 bases at J, with 15 bases in the middle. Germline CDR1 LNHDA, CDR2 SQIVND (reference sequence). The CDR3 reads CASSIMMPQSEQYF. The CDR3 DNA is TGTGCCAGTAGTATTATGATGCCACAATCCGAGCAGTACTTC.

This clone has more than one count but fewer than ten. V usage is TRBV19 and J usage is TRBJ1-1, with TRBD1 matching over 9 bases. The germline gives CDR1 LNHDA, CDR2 SQIVND (reference sequence). The CDR3 is 16 amino acids. V was pared by 0 bases and J by 3 bases, with 5 bases of the junction left unmatched. In DNA, the CDR3 is TGTGCCAGTAGTATAGACCGCGACAGGGGGGACACTGAAGCTTTCTTT. Translating it yields CASSIDRDRGDTEAFF.

This sequence joins TRBV11-3 and TRBJ2-7; TRBD1 agrees at 7 bases. Germline lookup yields CDR1 SGHNT and CDR2 YENEEA. CDR3 length: 16 residues. V was pared by 5 bases and J by 0 bases, with 10 bases of the junction left unmatched. CDR3 protein: CASSTRDSFYSYEQYF. The CDR3 nucleotides are TGTGCCAGCAGCACACGGGACAGTTTCTACTCCTACGAGCAGTACTTC.

V is TRBV6-5 and J is TRBJ1-4, with TRBD1 as a possible D gene (5 bases). Germline V gene data show CDR1 as MNHEY and CDR2 as SVGAGI. Trimming took 5 bases from V and 5 from J, leaving 9 bases between them. The CDR3 loop spans 13 amino acids. Here the CDR3 DNA reads TGTGCCAGCAGTGAAACAGGAAATGAAAAACTGTTTTTT. Amino acids: CASSETGNEKLFF.